This TCR beta chain emerged from a study of T cell responses to AZD1222 COVID-19 vaccine. With 6 bases clipped from V and 4 bases from J, the junction kept 8 bases outside the gene matches. This CDR3 contains 14 residues. The germline CDR1 and CDR2 sequences are MNHEY and SVGAGI. To note about this clone: The antigen remains undetermined.

Overall study findings and caveats: With two AZD1222 doses given, Spike-specific TCR breadth and depth both rose. Sampling captured repertoires only after the peak T cell response. Variant regions that are unmutated are reportedly the target of nearly half of spike-specific TCRs.

Measured with immunoSEQ multiplex PCR; TCRdb has only the in-frame clones, and not every one. The table has 95,000 to 100,000 clones, 70% to 90% seen once. V is TRBV6-5 and J is TRBJ2-7, with TRBD1 identical over 8 bases. The clonotype was recovered from an adult who received the AZD1222 COVID-19 vaccine. The sequencing here drew on peripheral blood, taken 28 days after the second AZD1222 dose. The CDR3 nucleotides are TGTGCCAGCAGCCCCGGACAGGGCGAATACGAGCAGTACTTC. This gives the protein CASSPGQGEYEQYF.